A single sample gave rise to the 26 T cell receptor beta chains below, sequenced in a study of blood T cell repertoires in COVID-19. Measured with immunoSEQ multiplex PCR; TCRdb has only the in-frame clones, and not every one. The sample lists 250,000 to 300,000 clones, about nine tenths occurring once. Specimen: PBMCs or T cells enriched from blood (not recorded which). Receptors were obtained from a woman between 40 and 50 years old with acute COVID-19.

The CDR3 DNA reads as TGTGCCAGCAGCTTGGCAGCGGGGGGACGGGAGACCCAGTACTTC. The encoded protein is CASSLAAGGRETQYF. The chain joins TRBV5-4 to TRBJ2-5; 9 bases fit TRBD2. The CDR3 consists of 15 residues. V shed 0 bases, J shed 5 bases, and the junction held 5 bases outside the gene matches. Per germline, CDR1 SGHNT and CDR2 YYREEE (reference sequence).

The CDR3 spells CASSTELTGSHGYTF. The CDR3 DNA is TGTGCCAGCAGTACAGAACTTACAGGGTCTCATGGCTACACCTTC. The chain recombines TRBV28 with TRBJ1-2, with TRBD1 as a possible D gene (6 bases). V shed 5 bases and J shed 6 bases, with 19 bases lying between them. The CDR3 loop spans 15 amino acids. The germline V gene has CDR1 MDHEN and CDR2 SYDVKM.

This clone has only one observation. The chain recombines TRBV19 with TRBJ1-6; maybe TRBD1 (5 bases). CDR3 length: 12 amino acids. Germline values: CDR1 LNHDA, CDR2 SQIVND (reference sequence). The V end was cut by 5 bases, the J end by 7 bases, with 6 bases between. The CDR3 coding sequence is TGTGCCAGTAGTCGGGGGAATTCACCCCTCCACTTT. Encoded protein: CASSRGNSPLHF.

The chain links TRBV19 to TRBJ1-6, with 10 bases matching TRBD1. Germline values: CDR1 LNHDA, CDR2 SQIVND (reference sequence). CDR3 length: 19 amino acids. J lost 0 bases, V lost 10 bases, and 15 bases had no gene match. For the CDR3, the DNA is TGTGCCACCCAAGGGGGGGACAGGGGCTATAGCTCCTATAATTCACCCCTCCACTTT. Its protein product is CATQGGDRGYSSYNSPLHF.

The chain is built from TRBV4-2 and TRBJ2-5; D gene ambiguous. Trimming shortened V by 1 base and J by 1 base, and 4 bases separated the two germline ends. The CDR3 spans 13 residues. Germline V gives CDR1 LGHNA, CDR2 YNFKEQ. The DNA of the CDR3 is TGTGCCAGCAGCCAAGTTATCCAAGAGACCCAGTACTTC. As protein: CASSQVIQETQYF.

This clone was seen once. The CDR3 DNA reads TGTGCCAGTATGGGCCGGGGTTGGGAAGAGACCCAGTACTTC. Translation: CASMGRGWEETQYF. The chain is built from TRBV19 and TRBJ2-5, with a possible D match to TRBD2 (5 bases). V was pared by 7 bases and J by 3 bases, with 15 bases between. This CDR3 has 14 residues. Germline CDR1 and CDR2: LNHDA and SQIVND (reference sequence).

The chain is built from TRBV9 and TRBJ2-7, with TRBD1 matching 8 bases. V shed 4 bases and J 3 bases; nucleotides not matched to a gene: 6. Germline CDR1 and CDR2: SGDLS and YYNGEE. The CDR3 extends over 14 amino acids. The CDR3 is CASSPRTGFYEQYF. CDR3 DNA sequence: TGTGCCAGCAGCCCACGGACAGGGTTCTACGAGCAGTACTTC.

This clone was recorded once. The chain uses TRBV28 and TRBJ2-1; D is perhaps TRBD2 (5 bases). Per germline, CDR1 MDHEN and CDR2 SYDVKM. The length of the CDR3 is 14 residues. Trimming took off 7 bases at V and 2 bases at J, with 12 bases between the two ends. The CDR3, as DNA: TGTGCCAGCACGGTGGAGGAGGCCTACAATGAGCAGTTCTTC. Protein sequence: CASTVEEAYNEQFF.

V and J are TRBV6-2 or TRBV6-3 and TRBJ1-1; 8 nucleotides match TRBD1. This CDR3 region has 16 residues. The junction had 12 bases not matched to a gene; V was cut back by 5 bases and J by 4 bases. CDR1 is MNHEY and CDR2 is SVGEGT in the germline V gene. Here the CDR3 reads CASSNTGGQYRTEAFF. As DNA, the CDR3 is TGTGCCAGCAGTAATACAGGGGGTCAGTACCGCACTGAAGCTTTCTTT.

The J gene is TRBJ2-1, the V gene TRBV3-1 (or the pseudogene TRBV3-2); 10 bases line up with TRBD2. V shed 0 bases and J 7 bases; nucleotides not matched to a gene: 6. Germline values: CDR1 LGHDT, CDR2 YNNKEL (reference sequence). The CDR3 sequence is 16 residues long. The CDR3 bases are TGTGCCAGCAGCCAAGATTGGCTAGCGGGAGTGAATGAGCAGTTCTTC. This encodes CASSQDWLAGVNEQFF.

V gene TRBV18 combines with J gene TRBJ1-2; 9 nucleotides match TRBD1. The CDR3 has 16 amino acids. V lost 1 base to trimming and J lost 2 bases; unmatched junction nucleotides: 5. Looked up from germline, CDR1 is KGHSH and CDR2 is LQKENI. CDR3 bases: TGTGCCAGCTCACCACGCATAGGACAGGGGAACTATGGCTACACCTTC. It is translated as CASSPRIGQGNYGYTF. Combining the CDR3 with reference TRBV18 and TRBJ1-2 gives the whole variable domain NAGVMQNPRHLVRRRGQEARLRCSPMKGHSHVYWYRQLPEEGLKFMVYLQKENIIDESGMPKERFSAEFPKEGPSILRIQQVVRGDSAAYFCASSPRIGQGNYGYTFGSGTRLTVV.

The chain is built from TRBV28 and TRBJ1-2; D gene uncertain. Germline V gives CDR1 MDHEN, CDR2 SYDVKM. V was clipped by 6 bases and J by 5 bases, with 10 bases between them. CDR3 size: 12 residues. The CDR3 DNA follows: TGTGCCAGCAGCCCTAGATCGTATGGCTACACCTTC. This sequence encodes CASSPRSYGYTF.

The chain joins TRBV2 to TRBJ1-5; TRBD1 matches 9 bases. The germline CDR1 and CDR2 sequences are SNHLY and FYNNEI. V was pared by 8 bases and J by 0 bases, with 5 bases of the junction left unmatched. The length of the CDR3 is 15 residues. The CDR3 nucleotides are TGTGCCAGCGGAGGACAGGGGACTAGCAATCAGCCCCAGCATTTT. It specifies CASGGQGTSNQPQHF.

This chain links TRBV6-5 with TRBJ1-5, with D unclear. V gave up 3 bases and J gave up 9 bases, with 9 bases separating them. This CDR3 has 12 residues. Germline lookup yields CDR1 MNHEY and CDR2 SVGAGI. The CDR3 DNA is TGTGCCAGCAGTTATAACGGTGGGCCCCAGCATTTT. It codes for CASSYNGGPQHF.

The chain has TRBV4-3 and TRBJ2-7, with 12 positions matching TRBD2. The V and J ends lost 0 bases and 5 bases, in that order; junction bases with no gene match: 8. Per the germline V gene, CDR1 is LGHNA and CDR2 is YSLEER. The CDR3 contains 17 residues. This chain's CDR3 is CASSQDLWTSGIHEQYF. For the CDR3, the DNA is TGCGCCAGCAGCCAAGATTTGTGGACTAGCGGGATACACGAGCAGTACTTC.

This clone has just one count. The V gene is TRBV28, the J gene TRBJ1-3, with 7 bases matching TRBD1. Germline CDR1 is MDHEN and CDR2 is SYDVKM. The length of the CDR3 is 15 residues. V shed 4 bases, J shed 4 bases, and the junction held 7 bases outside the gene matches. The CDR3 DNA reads TGTGCCAGCAGTTGGACAGGTTCGGCGGGAAACACCATATATTTT. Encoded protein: CASSWTGSAGNTIYF.

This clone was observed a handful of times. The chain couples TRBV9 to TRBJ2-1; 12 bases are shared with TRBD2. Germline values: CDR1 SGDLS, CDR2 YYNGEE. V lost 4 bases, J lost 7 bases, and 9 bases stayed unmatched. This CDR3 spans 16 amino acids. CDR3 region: CASSLTTSGGGNEQFF. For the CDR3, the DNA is TGTGCCAGCAGCTTGACGACTAGCGGGGGAGGGAATGAGCAGTTCTTC.

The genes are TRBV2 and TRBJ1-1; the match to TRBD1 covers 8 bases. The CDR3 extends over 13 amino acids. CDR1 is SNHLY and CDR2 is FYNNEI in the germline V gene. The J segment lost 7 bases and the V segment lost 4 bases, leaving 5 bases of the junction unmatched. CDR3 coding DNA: TGTGCCAGCAGTGGACAGGGGAGGAATGAAGCTTTCTTT. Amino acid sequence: CASSGQGRNEAFF.

This CDR3 reads CASSARRNTEAFF. CDR3 nucleotide sequence: TGTGCCAGCAGTGCTAGGCGGAACACTGAAGCTTTCTTT. The V and J genes are TRBV7-2 and TRBJ1-1, with D hard to call. Trimming removed 6 bases at V and 1 base at J, with 9 bases between. Looked up from germline, CDR1 is SGHTA and CDR2 is FQGNSA. CDR3 length: 13 residues. Filled out from reference TRBV7-2 and TRBJ1-1, the complete variable domain reads GAGVSQSPSNKVTEKGKDVELRCDPISGHTALYWYRQSLGQGLEFLIYFQGNSAPDKSGLPSDRFSAERTGGSVSTLTIQRTQQEDSAVYLCASSARRNTEAFFGQGTRLTVV.

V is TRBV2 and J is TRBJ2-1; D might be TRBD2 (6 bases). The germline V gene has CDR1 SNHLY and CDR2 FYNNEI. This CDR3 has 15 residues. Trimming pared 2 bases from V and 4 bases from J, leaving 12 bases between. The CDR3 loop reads CASSERAGLYNEQFF. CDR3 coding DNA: TGTGCCAGCAGTGAAAGGGCGGGACTGTACAATGAGCAGTTCTTC.

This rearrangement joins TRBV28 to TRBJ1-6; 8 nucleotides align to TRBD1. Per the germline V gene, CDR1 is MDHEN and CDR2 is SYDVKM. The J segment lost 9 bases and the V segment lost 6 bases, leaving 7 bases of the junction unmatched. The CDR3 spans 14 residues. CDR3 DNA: TGTGCCAGCAGGACGACAGGGGTGATTTCACCCCTCCACTTT. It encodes CASRTTGVISPLHF.

The CDR3 DNA sequence: TGTGCCAGCAGTGAAGAGGGGATAAATGATACGCAGTATTTT. It encodes CASSEEGINDTQYF. The chain combines TRBV2 with TRBJ2-3, with a possible D match to TRBD1 (5 bases). CDR3 length: 14 residues. Trimming cost V 1 base and J 6 bases, with 11 bases left between them. CDR1 is SNHLY, CDR2 FYNNEI, per germline.

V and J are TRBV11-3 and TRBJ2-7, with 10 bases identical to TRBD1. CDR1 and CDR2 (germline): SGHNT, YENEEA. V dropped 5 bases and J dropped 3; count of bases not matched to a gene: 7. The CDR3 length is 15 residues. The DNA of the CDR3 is TGTGCCAGCAGCCCAGCCGACAGGGGGCTCTACGAGCAGTACTTC. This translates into CASSPADRGLYEQYF.

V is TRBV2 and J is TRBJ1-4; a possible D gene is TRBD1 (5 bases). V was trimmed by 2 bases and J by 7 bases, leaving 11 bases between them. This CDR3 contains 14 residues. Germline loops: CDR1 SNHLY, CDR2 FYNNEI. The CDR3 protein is CASSELSRGEKLFF. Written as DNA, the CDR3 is TGTGCCAGCAGTGAATTGTCTAGGGGTGAAAAACTGTTTTTT.

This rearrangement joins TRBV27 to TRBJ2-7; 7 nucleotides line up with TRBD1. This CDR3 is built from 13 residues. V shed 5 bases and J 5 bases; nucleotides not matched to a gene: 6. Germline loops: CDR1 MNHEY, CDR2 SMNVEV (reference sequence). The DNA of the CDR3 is TGTGCCAGCAGTCCTGACAGGGTAAACGAGCAGTACTTC. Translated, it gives CASSPDRVNEQYF.

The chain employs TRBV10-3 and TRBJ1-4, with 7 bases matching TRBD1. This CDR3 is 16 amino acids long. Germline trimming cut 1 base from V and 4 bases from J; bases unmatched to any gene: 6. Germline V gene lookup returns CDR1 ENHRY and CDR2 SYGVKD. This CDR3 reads CAISEFDRVNNEKLFF. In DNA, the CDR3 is TGTGCCATCAGTGAGTTCGACAGGGTTAATAATGAAAAACTGTTTTTT.